The present TCR beta chain was sequenced within a study of beta chain features in type 1 diabetes. Study findings and constraints: For Type 1 diabetes patients, all four CD4+ subsets carried TCRB CDR3s that were moderately but significantly shorter. More deletions and fewer insertions at VDJ junctions were seen in type 1 diabetes patients.

cDNA synthesis used the whole RNA isolate, giving expressed TCRB sequences. Using immunoSEQ multiplex PCR, the repertoire was profiled, and TCRdb retains in-frame clones only, with some absent. Among 350,000 to 450,000 clones listed, approximately 15% were seen once. It was via CD45RO/CCR7/CD25/CD127/CD95/CD27 that CD4+ naive, central memory, regulatory and stem cell-like memory cells were sorted. The CDR3 sequence is 14 residues long. Germline assignment: CDR1 SGHAT and CDR2 FQNNGV. V gave up 0 bases and J gave up 2 bases, with 7 bases separating them. Turning to this clone: Antigen specificity is unknown.

The sample consisted of naive CD4+ T cells from blood. The clonotype originates from a man younger than 45 in good health. This sequence joins TRBV11-2 and TRBJ1-2; no firm D call. The CDR3 DNA is TGTGCCAGCAGCTTAGAGCGGCAAAACTATGGCTACACCTTC. It codes for CASSLERQNYGYTF.